Reported below is one T cell receptor (beta chain). This clone appeared a single time. Its antigen target is currently unknown. No base qualities exist here, and no much larger clone lies one base off it. The method was the immunoSEQ multiplex PCR assay. TCRdb obtained this table from immuneACCESS and retained in-frame rearrangements with V and J assigned. These tables miss some clones; where compared with another copy, unresolved V genes account for less than half of the shortfall, and the remainder is unexplained. For this sample there are around 83,000 clones; 80% to 95% appear just once. The top ten clonotypes cover 0.45% to 0.55% of the sample. These data belong to a study of T cell changes during pregnancy in multiple sclerosis (dated by TCRdb to the late 2010s). Regarding the research as a whole: The study examined how the T cell repertoire changed over the course of pregnancy in women with multiple sclerosis.

According to the germline V gene (reference sequence), CDR1 reads SGHNT and CDR2 reads YYREEE. V and J are truncated by 0 bases and 8 bases respectively, leaving an intervening sequence of 6 bases. The CDR3 contains 12 residues, cysteine and phenylalanine counted. The entry retains the CDR3 DNA only, 36 bases that are in frame from base 1. The source is a female donor with multiple sclerosis, enrolled in a pregnancy study. The sequenced sample was CD4+ T cells from peripheral blood mononuclear cells, obtained in the second trimester of pregnancy. The rearranged chain carries TRBV5-4 and TRBJ2-1; the D gene remains uncertain. The DNA sequence is TGTGCCAGCAGCTTGGCGGGTTATGAGCAGTTCTTC. This sequence encodes CASSLAGYEQFF.